This TCR beta chain appears in the sequencing data of a study of blood T cell repertoires in COVID-19. Here immunoSEQ multiplex PCR was the method, and the copy in TCRdb shows in-frame clones only, minus some. The profile covers roughly 41,000 clones, with roughly four fifths appearing a single time and about 48% taken by the ten largest. The clonotype originates from a woman of 80 years or more with acute or convalescent COVID-19. Sequenced: peripheral blood.

DNA of the CDR3: TGTGCCAGCAGGCCAGGGCAGAGCAATCAGCCCCAGCATTTT. Its protein is CASRPGQSNQPQHF. This sequence joins TRBV7-4 and TRBJ1-5; D possibly corresponds to TRBD1 (5 bases). V gave up 6 bases and J gave up 1 base, with 10 bases separating them. CDR3 length equals 14 residues. Germline V gene lookup returns CDR1 SGHVT and CDR2 SQSDAQ. Drawing the rest from reference TRBV7-4 and TRBJ1-5, the complete variable domain is GAGVSQSPRYKVAKRGRDVALRCDSISGHVTLYWYRQTLGQGSEVLTYSQSDAQRDKSGRPSGRFSAERPERSVSTLKIQRTEQGDSAVYLCASRPGQSNQPQHFGDGTRLSIL.